The entry below describes one T cell receptor (beta chain). These data belong to a study of radiotherapy plus CTLA-4 blockade in lung cancer. V was clipped by 2 bases and J by 5 bases; unmatched bases: 3. Germline-derived CDR1 and CDR2 are SGHAT and FQNNGV. The CDR3 is 13 residues long. Method: immunoSEQ multiplex PCR; TCRdb's copy keeps in-frame clones and lacks some. Counted here are more than 90,000 clones, approximately 84% occurring once; the ten biggest clones make up over 4%. The source is a human donor with non-small cell lung cancer who had a partial response to radiotherapy plus ipilimumab. The source was peripheral blood, collected from a patient treated with radiotherapy plus ipilimumab. The chain combines TRBV11-2 with TRBJ2-7, with TRBD1 matching over 7 bases. DNA of the CDR3: TGTGCCAGCAGCTTATGGCAGGGGGACGAGCAGTACTTC. Encoded protein: CASSLWQGDEQYF.